This TCR beta chain came from a study of T cells in Graves' hyperthyroidism and ophthalmopathy (dated by TCRdb to about 2019). A note on the overall study: Peripheral blood was collected at initial diagnosis, before any treatment. A discovery cohort of 95 to 100 patients, 43 with Graves' ophthalmopathy and over 55 with stable Graves' hyperthyroidism, was used to find distinguishing TCR V-J signatures. An independent validation cohort of 18 to 20 hyperthyroidism patients and 15 or so patients who later progressed to ophthalmopathy tested prospective prediction of ophthalmopathy. For training and testing, the approximately 92 patients in the discovery cohort were randomly divided in a 7:3 ratio. Thyroid tissue and blood T-cell repertoires from six Graves' hyperthyroidism patients were also compared in the study. Following sampling, methimazole starting at 30 mg daily was given to hyperthyroidism patients, and high-dose intravenous methylprednisolone was given to ophthalmopathy patients. The paper describes TCR Vbeta CDR3 sequencing of about 140 peripheral blood samples, made up of 43 ophthalmopathy patients, 70 to 75 hyperthyroidism patients and 17 progressor patients. Broader findings and caveats from the paper: In cross-validation, a model built on a 13 V-J signature told ophthalmopathy apart from stable hyperthyroidism with under 90% sensitivity and about 81% specificity, and in testing the same model reached 80%/75%. Blood samples also contained most of the expanded thyroid clonotypes (frequency above 0.001), which suggests that blood repertoires may reflect thyroid immune responses. Sample size was not statistically predetermined, and investigators were not blinded to group allocation. In validation, the model predicted progression to ophthalmopathy a median of about 6.8 months before onset, with roughly 71% sensitivity and just under 75% specificity.

V is clipped by 7 bases and J by 5 bases, and the sequence between their germline boundaries is 19 bases long. The CDR3, cysteine through phenylalanine, is 14 amino acids long. This entry keeps only the CDR3 DNA: 42 bases, framed from base 1. The germline V gene supplies CDR1 SGDLS and CDR2 YYNGEE. The TCR beta CDR3 regions were amplified from the RNA transcripts. The first round of RT-PCR for the TCR CDR3 was performed with the HTBI primer set and the Qiagen OneStep RT-PCR kit. The libraries were constructed in a second round of multiplex PCR and then size-selected and purified. Libraries were sequenced paired-end with 100 bp reads on an Illumina HiSeq2000. As for the authors' bioinformatics: SOAPnuke was used to process the raw data, removing reads that contained adapters or uncalled bases, had a mean Phred below 15, or lacked an exact match to the constant primer or identifier. COPE v1.2.5 was used to merge the high-quality paired reads, and each unique nucleotide sequence was defined as a clonotype. MiTCR v1.1 was used to align the clonotypes against IMGT TRBV, TRBD and TRBJ reference segments. Analysis was restricted to V-J combinations with a frequency above 0.0001, which covered just over 98% of repertoires. The TCS score was defined as the ratio of F50 (clonal expansion) to E x V (chaos), calculated using BLOSUM62-based TCRdist between CDR3 peptides within each V-J. Welch's t-statistics and random forest reduced around 520 V-J features to 13, which were used in a naive Bayes classifier (R e1071). TCRdb passed the public sequencing reads through fastp at Q25 and MiXCR, retaining productive beta sequences. Rows merge per CDR3 protein into single entries with the most common DNA and genes. The V and J calls follow TCRdb's processing rather than the paper's. Within this sample are about 640,000 distinct CDR3 sequences, with about a fifth of them counted one time only. The ten largest clones capture 30% to 40% of the sample.

Of note for this clonotype: Its recognized antigen is unknown. Base qualities are missing; no much larger clone stands one base away.

Moderately to severely active disease, a Clinical Activity Score of at least 3, a NOSPECS grade of at least 4, and a duration under 3 months were present in ophthalmopathy patients. Exclusion was applied to patients with uncontrolled infections, other autoimmune diseases, pregnancy or lactation. Diagnoses were based on clinical symptoms, serum thyroxine and TRAb, thyroid ultrasound and orbital computed tomography. Ficoll-Paque density gradient centrifugation was used to isolate PBMCs from around 10 ml of fresh peripheral blood. Total RNA was extracted using Trizol reagent, and RNA quality was assessed on an Agilent 2100 Bioanalyzer.

The sequencing sample was made of blood. This TCR derives from a man aged 30-40 years with Graves' ophthalmopathy. The chain employs TRBV9 and TRBJ2-7, with a tentative D gene TRBD2 over 6 matching bases. The CDR3 is CASRWGELTNEQYF. The sequence in DNA is TGTGCCAGCCGATGGGGGGAGCTCACCAACGAGCAGTACTTC.